Listed here are 14 T cell receptor beta chains from one sample, sequenced in a study of cytomegalovirus exposure and HLA in healthy donors. Amplification used 60 Vbeta primers and 13 Jbeta primers. Assay used: immunoSEQ multiplex PCR; TCRdb lists only in-frame clones, some missing. The repertoire holds around 130,000 clones, with around 85% as singletons. Specimen: PBMCs. The source of these receptors is a boy younger than 18 in good health and CMV-seronegative.

The chain recombines TRBV27 with TRBJ1-2; 10 nucleotides line up with TRBD1. The length of the CDR3 is 15 residues. V shed 2 bases and J 4 bases; nucleotides not matched to a gene: 4. Germline V gives CDR1 MNHEY, CDR2 SMNVEV (reference sequence). The CDR3 region has the DNA TGTGCCAGCAGTTTAAGACAGGGGGCCCTCTATGGCTACACCTTC. Encoded protein: CASSLRQGALYGYTF.

CDR3 DNA sequence: TGTGCCAGCAGTTGGACTAGTTTGGGCGTTACCGGGGAGCTGTTTTTT. This gives the protein CASSWTSLGVTGELFF. The chain links TRBV27 to TRBJ2-2; 7 nucleotides line up with TRBD2. The CDR3 has 16 residues. The germline V gene encodes CDR1 MNHEY and CDR2 SMNVEV (reference sequence). J was trimmed by 5 bases and V by 4 bases; bases with no gene match: 10.

V gene TRBV7-2 combines with J gene TRBJ2-7, with TRBD1 matching 9 bases. Germline assignment: CDR1 SGHTA and CDR2 FQGNSA. The V and J ends lost 2 bases and 6 bases, in that order; junction bases with no gene match: 8. The CDR3 spans 15 residues. CDR3 region: CASSLTRTGVSEQYF. CDR3 nucleotide sequence: TGTGCCAGCAGCTTAACTCGGACAGGGGTTTCCGAGCAGTACTTC.

The rearrangement links TRBV27 to TRBJ1-2, with 7 bases identical to TRBD1. CDR1 is MNHEY, CDR2 SMNVEV, per germline (reference sequence). The CDR3 sequence is 16 residues long. V shed 5 bases, J shed 1 base, and the junction held 10 bases outside the gene matches. The CDR3 sequence is CASSPLGTANNYGYTF. For the CDR3, the DNA is TGTGCCAGCAGTCCACTCGGGACAGCTAATAACTATGGCTACACCTTC.

The rearrangement uses TRBV9 and TRBJ2-2, with D uncertain. Per the germline V gene, CDR1 is SGDLS and CDR2 is YYNGEE. The V and J ends lost 1 base and 2 bases respectively, with 12 bases between them. This CDR3 is built from 16 residues. CDR3: CASSVFESANTGELFF. CDR3 bases: TGTGCCAGCAGCGTATTTGAAAGCGCCAACACCGGGGAGCTGTTTTTT.

This chain links TRBV27 with TRBJ2-7; 9 bases fit TRBD2. CDR1 and CDR2 (germline): MNHEY, SMNVEV (reference sequence). The CDR3 has 16 residues. V was pared by 6 bases and J by 4 bases, with 13 bases of the junction left unmatched. The CDR3 DNA reads as TGTGCCAGCAGCAAAACCCCCGGGACTAGCTTTTACGAGCAGTACTTC. Protein sequence: CASSKTPGTSFYEQYF.

The DNA of the CDR3 is TGTGCCAGCAGTGAGACAGGGAGAGAAAACACTGAAGCTTTCTTT. Translation gives CASSETGRENTEAFF. The V gene is TRBV25-1, the J gene TRBJ1-1; 7 positions match TRBD1. Germline V lookup: CDR1 MGHDK, CDR2 SYGVNS. This CDR3 region has 15 residues. Trimming cost V 3 bases and J 2 bases; bases outside gene matches: 6.

J is TRBJ1-5 and V is TRBV7-2; D possibly corresponds to TRBD1 (5 bases). V was clipped by 5 bases and J by 2 bases, with 13 bases between them. This CDR3 has 15 residues. Germline V gene sequence: CDR1 SGHTA, CDR2 FQGNSA. This CDR3 reads CASSRFTRGNQPQHF. In nucleotides, the CDR3 is TGTGCCAGCAGCCGATTCACCAGGGGCAATCAGCCCCAGCATTTT.

The rearrangement links TRBV6-1 to TRBJ2-2; 7 nucleotides line up with TRBD2. V shed 6 bases, J shed 0 bases, and the junction held 4 bases outside the gene matches. This CDR3 region has 15 residues. Per germline, CDR1 MNHNS and CDR2 SASEGT. CDR3 amino acids: CASRGGLANTGELFF. The CDR3 nucleotides are TGTGCCAGCAGGGGAGGACTAGCGAACACCGGGGAGCTGTTTTTT.

The chain has TRBV9 and TRBJ2-2; D perhaps matches TRBD1 (5 bases). V lost 4 bases to trimming and J lost 7 bases, with 17 bases between them. CDR1 and CDR2 from the germline V gene are SGDLS and YYNGEE. The CDR3 covers 15 residues. Here the CDR3 reads CASSRGRTKLGELFF. The CDR3 DNA follows: TGTGCCAGCAGCAGGGGAAGGACCAAACTCGGGGAGCTGTTTTTT.

V gene TRBV7-9 combines with J gene TRBJ2-3, with 10 bases identical to TRBD2. Germline V gene data show CDR1 as SEHNR and CDR2 as FQNEAQ (reference sequence). The V gene end was trimmed by 6 bases and the J gene end by 6 bases; junction bases not matched to a gene: 9. The CDR3 loop spans 15 amino acids. CDR3 in DNA: TGTGCCAGCAGTTCTAGCGGGAGATATTCTGATACGCAGTATTTT. It translates to CASSSSGRYSDTQYF.

J is TRBJ2-7 and V is TRBV4-1; TRBD1 matches at 7 bases. From germline, CDR1 is MGHRA and CDR2 YSYEKL. J lost 3 bases, V lost 0 bases, and 5 bases had no gene match. The CDR3 loop spans 15 amino acids. For the CDR3, the DNA is TGCGCCAGCAGCCAAGAGACAGGGTTCAGCTACGAGCAGTACTTC. Its translation: CASSQETGFSYEQYF.

The sample holds a few counts of this clone. The chain carries TRBV19 and TRBJ1-1; TRBD1 matches 7 bases. Trimming took 2 bases from V and 3 from J; bases not matched to a gene: 9. This CDR3 has 16 residues. Germline V CDR1 and CDR2: LNHDA, SQIVND (reference sequence). CDR3 in DNA: TGTGCCAGTAGTATAACCCAAAACAGGGGAGACACTGAAGCTTTCTTT. Residues: CASSITQNRGDTEAFF.

The chain has TRBV10-3 and TRBJ2-2; 11 bases map to TRBD2. This CDR3 spans 15 amino acids. Trimming removed 6 bases from V and 6 bases from J; junction bases left unmatched: 6. Germline CDR1 ENHRY, CDR2 SYGVKD. The CDR3 loop is CAIRGELAGAGELFF. The CDR3 nucleotides are TGTGCCATCAGGGGGGAACTAGCGGGAGCCGGGGAGCTGTTTTTT.